This entry is about one T cell receptor beta chain. Its antigen remains unknown. The trim removed 8 bases at V and 9 bases at J, leaving 8 bases unmatched. The CDR3 spans 13 residues. The germline CDR1 and CDR2 sequences are SQVTM and ANQGSEA. This entry comes from a study of T cell responses to AZD1222 COVID-19 vaccine. Whole-study results and caveats: Variant regions that are unmutated are reportedly the target of nearly half of spike-specific TCRs.

This table comes from immunoSEQ multiplex PCR, and its TCRdb copy is limited to in-frame clones, with some not included. Found here are some 130,000 clones, roughly 90% of them singletons; the top ten hold roughly 3.3%. The chain has TRBV29-1 and TRBJ2-1, with 12 positions matching TRBD2. This sample comprised peripheral blood, obtained 28 days after the second AZD1222 dose. The source is an adult who received the AZD1222 COVID-19 vaccine. CDR3 bases: TGCAGCACAAGGACTAGCGGGATCACTGAGCAGTTCTTC. It codes for CSTRTSGITEQFF.